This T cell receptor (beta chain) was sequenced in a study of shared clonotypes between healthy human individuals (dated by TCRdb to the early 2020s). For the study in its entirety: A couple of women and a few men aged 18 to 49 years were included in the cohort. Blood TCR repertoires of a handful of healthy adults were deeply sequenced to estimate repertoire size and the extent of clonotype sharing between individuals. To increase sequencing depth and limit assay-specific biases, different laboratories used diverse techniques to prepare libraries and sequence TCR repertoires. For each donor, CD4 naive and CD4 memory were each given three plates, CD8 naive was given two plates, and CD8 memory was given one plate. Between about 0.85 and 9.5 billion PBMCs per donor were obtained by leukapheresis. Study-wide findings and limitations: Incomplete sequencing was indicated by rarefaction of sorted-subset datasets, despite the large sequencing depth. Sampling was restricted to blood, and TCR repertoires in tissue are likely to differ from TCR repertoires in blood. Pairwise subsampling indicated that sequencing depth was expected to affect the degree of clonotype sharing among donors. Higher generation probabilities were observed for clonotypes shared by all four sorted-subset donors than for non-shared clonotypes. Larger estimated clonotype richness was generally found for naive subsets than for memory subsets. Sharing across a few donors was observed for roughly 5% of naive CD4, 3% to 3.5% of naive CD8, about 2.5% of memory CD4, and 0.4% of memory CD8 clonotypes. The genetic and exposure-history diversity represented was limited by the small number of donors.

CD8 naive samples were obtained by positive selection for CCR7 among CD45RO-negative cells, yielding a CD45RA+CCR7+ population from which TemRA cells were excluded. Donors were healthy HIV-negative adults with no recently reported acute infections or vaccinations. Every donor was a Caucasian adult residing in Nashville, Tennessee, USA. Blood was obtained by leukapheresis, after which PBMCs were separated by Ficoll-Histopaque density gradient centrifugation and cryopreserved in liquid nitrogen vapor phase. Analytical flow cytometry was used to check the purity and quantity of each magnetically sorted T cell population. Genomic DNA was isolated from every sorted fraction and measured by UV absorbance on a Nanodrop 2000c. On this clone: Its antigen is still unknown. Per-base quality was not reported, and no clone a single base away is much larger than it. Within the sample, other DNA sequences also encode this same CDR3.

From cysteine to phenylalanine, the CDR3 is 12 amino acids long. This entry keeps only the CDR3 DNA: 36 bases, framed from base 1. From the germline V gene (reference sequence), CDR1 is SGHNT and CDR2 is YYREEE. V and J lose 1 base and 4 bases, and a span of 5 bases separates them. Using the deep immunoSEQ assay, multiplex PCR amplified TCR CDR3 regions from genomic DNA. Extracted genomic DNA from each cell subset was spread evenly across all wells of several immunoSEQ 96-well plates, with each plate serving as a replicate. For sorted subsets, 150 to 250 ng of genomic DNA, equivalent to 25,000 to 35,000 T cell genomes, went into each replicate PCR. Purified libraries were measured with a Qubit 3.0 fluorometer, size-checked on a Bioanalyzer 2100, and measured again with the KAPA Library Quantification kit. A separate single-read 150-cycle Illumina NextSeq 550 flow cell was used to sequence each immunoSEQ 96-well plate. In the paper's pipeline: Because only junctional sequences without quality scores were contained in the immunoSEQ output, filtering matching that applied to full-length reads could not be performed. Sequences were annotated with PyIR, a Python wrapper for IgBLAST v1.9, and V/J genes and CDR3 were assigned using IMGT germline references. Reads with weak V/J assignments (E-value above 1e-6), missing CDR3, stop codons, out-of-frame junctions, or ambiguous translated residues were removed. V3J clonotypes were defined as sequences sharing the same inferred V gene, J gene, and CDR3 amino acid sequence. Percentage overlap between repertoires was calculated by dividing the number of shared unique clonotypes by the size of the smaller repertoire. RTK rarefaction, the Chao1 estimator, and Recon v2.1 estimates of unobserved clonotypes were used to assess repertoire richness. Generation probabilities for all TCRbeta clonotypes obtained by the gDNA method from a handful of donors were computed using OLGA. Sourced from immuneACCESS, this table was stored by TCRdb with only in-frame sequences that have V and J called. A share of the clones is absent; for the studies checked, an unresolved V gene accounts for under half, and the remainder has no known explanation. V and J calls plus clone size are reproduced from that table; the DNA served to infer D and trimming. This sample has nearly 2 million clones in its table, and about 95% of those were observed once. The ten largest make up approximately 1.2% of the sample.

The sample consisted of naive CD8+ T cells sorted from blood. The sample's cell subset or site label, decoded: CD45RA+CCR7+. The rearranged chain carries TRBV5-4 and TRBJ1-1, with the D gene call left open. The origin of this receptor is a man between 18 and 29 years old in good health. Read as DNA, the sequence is TGTGCCAGCAGCTTGCTCGGCACTGAAGCTTTCTTT. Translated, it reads CASSLLGTEAFF.